The rows below give T cell receptor beta chains drawn from one sample of a study of shared clonotypes between healthy human individuals. Libraries were prepared by immunoSEQ multiplex PCR; TCRdb keeps only in-frame clonotypes and omits some of them. The table includes approximately 720,000 clones, about 90% detected once. Sequencing was performed on naive CD8+ T cells sorted from blood. These receptors originate from a man aged 30 to 45 in good health. CDR3s include the opening cysteine and the closing phenylalanine or tryptophan. The D gene is left open where the match is weak. A row's size may be missing; if present it is once, few, many or a size class.

DNA: TGTGCCATCAGAGAGCTCATGAGCGAGCAGTTCTTC
CDR3: CAIRELMSEQFF
J: TRBJ2-1
D: NA
V: TRBV10-3
size: NA

DNA: TGCAGCGTCGTAGGGCTAGCGGGGACCTACAATGAGCAGTTCTTC
CDR3: CSVVGLAGTYNEQFF
J: TRBJ2-1
D: TRBD2
V: TRBV29-1
size: NA

DNA: TGTGCCAGCAGCACCGACAGGACGCGCGAGCAGTACTTC
CDR3: CASSTDRTREQYF
J: TRBJ2-7
D: NA
V: TRBV7-9
size: few

DNA: TGTGCTAGTGGTTTGCCGGGACTTGAAGCTTTCTTT
CDR3: CASGLPGLEAFF
J: TRBJ1-1
D: NA
V: TRBV12-5
size: NA

DNA: TGTGCCAGCAGTCGTTATGCTAGCGGGACTGAGACCCAGTACTTC
CDR3: CASSRYASGTETQYF
J: TRBJ2-5
D: TRBD2
V: TRBV6-4
size: NA

DNA: TGTGCCAGCAGCGCCCCGGGACAGGGCCTCTACAATGAGCAGTTCTTC
CDR3: CASSAPGQGLYNEQFF
J: TRBJ2-1
D: TRBD1
V: TRBV9
size: NA

DNA: TGTGCCAGCAGCCAACTCGGGACTAGCGGGGGAAGCTCCTACAATGAGCAGTTCTTC
CDR3: CASSQLGTSGGSSYNEQFF
J: TRBJ2-1
D: TRBD2
V: TRBV14
size: NA

DNA: TGTGCCAGCAGTTTCCCGGGGAATGAGCAGTTCTTC
CDR3: CASSFPGNEQFF
J: TRBJ2-1
D: NA
V: TRBV27
size: NA

DNA: TGCGCCAGCAGCCAAGAGGTGGGCTTCTCCTACGAGCAGTACTTC
CDR3: CASSQEVGFSYEQYF
J: TRBJ2-7
D: NA
V: TRBV4-1
size: once

DNA: TGTGCCAGCACCCCCGACGAGACCCAGTACTTC
CDR3: CASTPDETQYF
J: TRBJ2-5
D: NA
V: TRBV7-9
size: NA

DNA: TGTGCCAGCAGTTTCTCCTTGAGCGGGATTTGGGAGCTGTTTTTT
CDR3: CASSFSLSGIWELFF
J: TRBJ2-2
D: TRBD2
V: TRBV27
size: NA

DNA: TGCGCCAGCAGCTTGGAATTAGCGGGAGTCCCTGGGGCCAACGTCCTGACTTTC
CDR3: CASSLELAGVPGANVLTF
J: TRBJ2-6
D: TRBD2
V: TRBV5-1
size: NA

DNA: TGTGCCAGTAGTATAGAGTCGCCGTCGTGGTGCTACGAGCAGTACTTC
CDR3: CASSIESPSWCYEQYF
J: TRBJ2-7
D: NA
V: TRBV19
size: NA

DNA: TGTGCCAGCAGCTCCCTGACGCAGGACGGCTACAATGAGCAGTTCTTC
CDR3: CASSSLTQDGYNEQFF
J: TRBJ2-1
D: NA
V: TRBV11-2
size: NA

DNA: TGTGCCAGCAGCCCTATAACGGGGAGAGCCTACGAGCAGTACTTC
CDR3: CASSPITGRAYEQYF
J: TRBJ2-7
D: NA
V: TRBV5-6
size: NA

DNA: TGTGCCAGCAGCCGAAGGGGCGACTACGAGCAGTACTTC
CDR3: CASSRRGDYEQYF
J: TRBJ2-7
D: NA
V: TRBV5-4
size: few

DNA: TGTGCCACATGGGACTTCTCTCTCCATGAGCAGTTCTTC
CDR3: CATWDFSLHEQFF
J: TRBJ2-1
D: NA
V: TRBV15
size: NA

DNA: TGTGCCAGCAGCGTCGGGAGTTCTTACGAGCAGTACTTC
CDR3: CASSVGSSYEQYF
J: TRBJ2-7
D: NA
V: TRBV11-3
size: NA

DNA: TGTGCCAGCAGTGAACTAGGACTAGCGGGAGTGCAGAGCTACAATGAGCAGTTCTTC
CDR3: CASSELGLAGVQSYNEQFF
J: TRBJ2-1
D: TRBD2
V: TRBV6-1
size: NA

DNA: TGCGCCAGCAGCCAATTTAGCGGGGAAACAGATACGCAGTATTTT
CDR3: CASSQFSGETDTQYF
J: TRBJ2-3
D: TRBD2
V: TRBV4-1
size: NA

DNA: TGTGCCAGCAGCGCCGGCGGGGGAACAGATACGCAGTATTTT
CDR3: CASSAGGGTDTQYF
J: TRBJ2-3
D: TRBD2
V: TRBV9
size: NA

DNA: TGTGCCAGCAGCTCCCGCGGACTCTTATCGGGCGCTTTCTTT
CDR3: CASSSRGLLSGAFF
J: TRBJ1-1
D: NA
V: TRBV7-2
size: few

DNA: TGTGCCAGCAGTTTAGGTCTAGCGGACGACAATGAGCAGTTCTTC
CDR3: CASSLGLADDNEQFF
J: TRBJ2-1
D: TRBD2
V: TRBV27
size: NA

DNA: TGTGCCAGCAGCTTAGAAGGAATTTATAGCAATCAGCCCCAGCATTTT
CDR3: CASSLEGIYSNQPQHF
J: TRBJ1-5
D: NA
V: TRBV7-8
size: NA

DNA: TGTGCCAGCACTCAAGTCGGAGAGGGCGGCTATGGCTACACCTTC
CDR3: CASTQVGEGGYGYTF
J: TRBJ1-2
D: NA
V: TRBV27
size: few

DNA: TGTGCCAGCAGTGAAGCTATATTAGGTATGAACACTGAAGCTTTCTTT
CDR3: CASSEAILGMNTEAFF
J: TRBJ1-1
D: NA
V: TRBV6-1
size: NA

DNA: TGTGCCAGCAGTTTGAAGGGGTACCTCTCTGGAAACACCATATATTTT
CDR3: CASSLKGYLSGNTIYF
J: TRBJ1-3
D: NA
V: TRBV28
size: NA